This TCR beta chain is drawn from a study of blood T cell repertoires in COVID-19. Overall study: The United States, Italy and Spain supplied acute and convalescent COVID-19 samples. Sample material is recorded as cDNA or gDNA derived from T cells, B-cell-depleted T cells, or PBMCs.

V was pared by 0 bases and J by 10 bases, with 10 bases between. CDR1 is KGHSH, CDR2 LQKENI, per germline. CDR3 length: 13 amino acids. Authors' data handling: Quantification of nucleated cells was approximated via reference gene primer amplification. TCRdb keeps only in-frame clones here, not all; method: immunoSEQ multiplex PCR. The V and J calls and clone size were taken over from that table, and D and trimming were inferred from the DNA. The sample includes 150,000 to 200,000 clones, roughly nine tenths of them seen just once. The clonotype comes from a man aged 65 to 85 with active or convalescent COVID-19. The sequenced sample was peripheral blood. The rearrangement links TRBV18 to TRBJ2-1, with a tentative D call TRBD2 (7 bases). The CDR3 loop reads CASSPPPGGEQFF. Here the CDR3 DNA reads TGTGCCAGCTCACCACCCCCGGGGGGCGAGCAGTTCTTC.